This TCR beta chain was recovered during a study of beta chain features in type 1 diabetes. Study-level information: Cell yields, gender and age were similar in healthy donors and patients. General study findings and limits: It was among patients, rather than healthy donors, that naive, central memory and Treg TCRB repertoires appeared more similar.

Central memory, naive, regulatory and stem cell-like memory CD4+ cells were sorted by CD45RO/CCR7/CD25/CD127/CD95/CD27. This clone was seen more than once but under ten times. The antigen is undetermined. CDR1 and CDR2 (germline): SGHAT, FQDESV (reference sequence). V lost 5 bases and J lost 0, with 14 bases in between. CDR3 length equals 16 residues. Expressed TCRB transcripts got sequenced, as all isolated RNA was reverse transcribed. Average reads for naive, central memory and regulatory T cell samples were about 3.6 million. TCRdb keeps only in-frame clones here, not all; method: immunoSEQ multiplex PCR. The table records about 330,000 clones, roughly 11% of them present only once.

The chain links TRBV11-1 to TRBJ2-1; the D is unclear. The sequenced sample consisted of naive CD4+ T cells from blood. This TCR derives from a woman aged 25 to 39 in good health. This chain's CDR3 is CASSARGGSSYNEQFF. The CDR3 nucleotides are TGTGCCAGCAGCGCACGAGGCGGTTCCTCCTACAATGAGCAGTTCTTC.